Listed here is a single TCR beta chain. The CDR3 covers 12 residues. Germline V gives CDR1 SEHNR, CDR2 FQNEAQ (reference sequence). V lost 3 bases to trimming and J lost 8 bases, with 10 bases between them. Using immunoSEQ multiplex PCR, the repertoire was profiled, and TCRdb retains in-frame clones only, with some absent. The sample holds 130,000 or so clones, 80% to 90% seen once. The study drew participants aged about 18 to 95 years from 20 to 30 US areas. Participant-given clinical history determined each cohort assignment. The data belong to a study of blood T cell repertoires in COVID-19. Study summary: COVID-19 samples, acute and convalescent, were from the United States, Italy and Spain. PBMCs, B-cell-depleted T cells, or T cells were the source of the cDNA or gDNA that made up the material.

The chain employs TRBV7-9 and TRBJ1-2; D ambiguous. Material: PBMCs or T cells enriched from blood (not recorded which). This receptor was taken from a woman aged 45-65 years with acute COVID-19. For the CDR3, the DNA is TGTGCCAGCAGCTTCTCCTCAGGCGGCTACACCTTC. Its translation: CASSFSSGGYTF.